This record covers a single T cell receptor (beta chain). The antigen remains undetermined. The source of the sample is a study of T cell responses to AZD1222 COVID-19 vaccine. TCRdb's copy holds only in-frame clones and misses some; the assay was immunoSEQ multiplex PCR. Of some 110,000 clones listed, 75% to 90% are singletons. Study-wide points: Among AZD1222 vaccinees, only 5 to 7 were seropositive at baseline. Per reports, nearly half of all spike-specific TCRs target regions that are unmutated in variants. A mostly white British donor set with more females was recruited, and clonal diversity was possibly underestimated. Once two AZD1222 doses were given, Spike-specific TCR breadth and depth went up.

Per germline, CDR1 MNHNS and CDR2 SASEGT. The CDR3 runs to 15 residues. The germline V and J ends were trimmed by 6 bases and 1 base, with 15 bases remaining between them. The sequencing here drew on peripheral blood, taken 28 days after the second AZD1222 dose. The chain links TRBV6-1 to TRBJ1-2; D remains unclear. This TCR was recovered from an adult who received the AZD1222 COVID-19 vaccine. CDR3 residues: CASSLPGESNYGYTF. CDR3 DNA: TGTGCCAGCAGCTTACCGGGAGAAAGTAACTATGGCTACACCTTC.